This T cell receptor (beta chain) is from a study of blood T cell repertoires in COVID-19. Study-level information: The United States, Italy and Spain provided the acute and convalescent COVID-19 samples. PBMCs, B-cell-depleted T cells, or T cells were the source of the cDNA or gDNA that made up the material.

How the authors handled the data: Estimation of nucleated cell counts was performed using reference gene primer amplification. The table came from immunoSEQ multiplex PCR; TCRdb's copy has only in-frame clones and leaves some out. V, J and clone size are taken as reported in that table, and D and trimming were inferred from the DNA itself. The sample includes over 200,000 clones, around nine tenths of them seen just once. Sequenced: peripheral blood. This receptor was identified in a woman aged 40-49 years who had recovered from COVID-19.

This CDR3 reads CATSGGPYGYTF. CDR3 DNA sequence: TGTGCCACCAGTGGGGGCCCCTATGGCTACACCTTC. V and J are TRBV24-1 and TRBJ1-2; D might be TRBD1 (5 bases). In germline, CDR1 is KGHDR, CDR2 SFDVKD. The germline V and J ends were trimmed by 5 bases and 4 bases, with 7 bases remaining between them. CDR3 length equals 12 residues.